This TCR beta chain was sequenced in a study of T cell changes during pregnancy in multiple sclerosis. Unmatched junction bases numbered 6, after V lost 4 bases and J lost 2 bases. CDR1 SNHLY and CDR2 FYNNEI come from the germline V gene. The CDR3 is 17 amino acids. Measured with immunoSEQ multiplex PCR; TCRdb has only the in-frame clones, and not every one. Among around 70,000 clones listed, approximately 91% were seen once. The chain links TRBV2 to TRBJ2-5; 14 nucleotides line up with TRBD2. This clonotype was sampled from a female donor with multiple sclerosis, enrolled in a pregnancy study. Sample: CD4+ T cells from peripheral blood mononuclear cells, taken after pregnancy. CDR3 region: CASSVETSGREQETQYF. The CDR3, as DNA: TGTGCCAGCAGTGTTGAGACTAGCGGGAGGGAGCAAGAGACCCAGTACTTC.